This T cell receptor beta chain came from a study of T cells in Graves' hyperthyroidism and ophthalmopathy. Amplified TCR beta CDR3 regions derived from RNA transcripts. Researchers ran a first-round RT-PCR on the TCR CDR3 using the HTBI primer set. TCRdb used MiXCR to reprocess the multiplex PCR reads, holding one entry per CDR3 protein. There are some 350,000 distinct CDR3 sequences in the sample; 19% occur only once, and approximately 4% lies in the top ten. The CDR3 totals 15 residues. Germline CDR1 is SGHVS and CDR2 is FQNEAQ. Trimming removed 6 bases from V and 6 bases from J; junction bases left unmatched: 4. This clonotype was recorded many times.

The receptor comes from a woman younger than 30 with Graves' hyperthyroidism. The chain carries TRBV7-8 and TRBJ2-4, with 14 positions matching TRBD2. Sequencing was performed on blood. The CDR3 coding sequence is TGTGCCAGCAGAGGGACTAGCGGGGGAGTAAACATTCAGTACTTC. This encodes CASRGTSGGVNIQYF. The entire variable domain, with the rest obtained from reference TRBV7-8 and TRBJ2-4, is as follows: GAGVSQSPRYKVAKRGQDVALRCDPISGHVSLFWYQQALGQGPEFLTYFQNEAQLDKSGLPSDRFFAERPEGSVSTLKIQRTQQEDSAVYLCASRGTSGGVNIQYFGAGTRLSVL.